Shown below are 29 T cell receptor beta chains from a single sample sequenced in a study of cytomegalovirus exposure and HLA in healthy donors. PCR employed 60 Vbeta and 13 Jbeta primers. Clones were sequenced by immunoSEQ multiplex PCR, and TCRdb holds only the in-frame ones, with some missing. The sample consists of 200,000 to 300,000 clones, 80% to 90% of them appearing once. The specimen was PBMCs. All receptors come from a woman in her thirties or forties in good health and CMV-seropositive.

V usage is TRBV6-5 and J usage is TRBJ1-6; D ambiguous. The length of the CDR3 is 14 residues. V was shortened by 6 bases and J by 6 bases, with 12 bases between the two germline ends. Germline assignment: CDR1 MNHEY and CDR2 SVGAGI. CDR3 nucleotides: TGTGCCAGCAGCCCCGGGATCCTTAATTCACCCCTCCACTTT. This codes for CASSPGILNSPLHF.

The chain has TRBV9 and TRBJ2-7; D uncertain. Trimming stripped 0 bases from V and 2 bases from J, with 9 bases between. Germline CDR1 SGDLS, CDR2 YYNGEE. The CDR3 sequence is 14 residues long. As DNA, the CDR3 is TGTGCCAGCAGCGTAGCTGGGCACACCTACGAGCAGTACTTC. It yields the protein CASSVAGHTYEQYF.

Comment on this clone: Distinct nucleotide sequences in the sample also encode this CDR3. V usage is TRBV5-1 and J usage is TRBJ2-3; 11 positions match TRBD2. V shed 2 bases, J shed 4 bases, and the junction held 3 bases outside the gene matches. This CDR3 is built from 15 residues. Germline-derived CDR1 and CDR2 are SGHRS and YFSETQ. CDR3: CASSLTSGSSDTQYF. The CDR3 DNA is TGCGCCAGCAGCTTAACTAGCGGGAGTTCAGATACGCAGTATTTT.

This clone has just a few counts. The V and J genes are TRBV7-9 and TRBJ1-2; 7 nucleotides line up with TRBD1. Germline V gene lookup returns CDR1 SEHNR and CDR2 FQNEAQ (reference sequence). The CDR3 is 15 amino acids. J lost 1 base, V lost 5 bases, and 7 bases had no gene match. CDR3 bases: TGTGCCAGCAGCCAAGGGACAGATTATAACTATGGCTACACCTTC. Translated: CASSQGTDYNYGYTF.

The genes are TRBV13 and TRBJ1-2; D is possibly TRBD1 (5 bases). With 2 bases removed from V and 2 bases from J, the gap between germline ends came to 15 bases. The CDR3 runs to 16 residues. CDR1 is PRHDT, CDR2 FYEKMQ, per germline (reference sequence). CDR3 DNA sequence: TGTGCCAGCAGCTTATTAGGGGCCAGTTCAAACTATGGCTACACCTTC. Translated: CASSLLGASSNYGYTF.

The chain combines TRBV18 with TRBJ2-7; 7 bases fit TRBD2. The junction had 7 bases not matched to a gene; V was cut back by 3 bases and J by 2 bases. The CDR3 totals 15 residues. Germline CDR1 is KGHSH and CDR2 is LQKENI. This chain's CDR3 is CASSPSGERAYEQYF. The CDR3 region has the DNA TGTGCCAGCTCACCGAGCGGGGAGAGGGCCTACGAGCAGTACTTC.

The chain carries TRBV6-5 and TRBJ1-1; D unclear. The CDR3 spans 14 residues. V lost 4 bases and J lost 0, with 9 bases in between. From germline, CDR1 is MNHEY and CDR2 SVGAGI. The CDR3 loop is CASSFTAMNTEAFF. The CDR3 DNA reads TGTGCCAGCAGTTTTACAGCAATGAACACTGAAGCTTTCTTT.

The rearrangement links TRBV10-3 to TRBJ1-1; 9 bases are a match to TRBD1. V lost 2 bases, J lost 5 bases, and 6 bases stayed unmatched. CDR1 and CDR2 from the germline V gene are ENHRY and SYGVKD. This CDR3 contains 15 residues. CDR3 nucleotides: TGTGCCATCAGTGAGGGGGGACAGGGCGGGACTGAAGCTTTCTTT. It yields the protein CAISEGGQGGTEAFF.

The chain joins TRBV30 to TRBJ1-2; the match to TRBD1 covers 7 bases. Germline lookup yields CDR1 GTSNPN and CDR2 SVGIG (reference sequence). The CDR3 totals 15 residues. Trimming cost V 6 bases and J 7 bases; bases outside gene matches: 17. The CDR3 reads CACQPTGTARSGYTF. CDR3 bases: TGTGCCTGCCAACCGACCGGGACAGCGCGGAGTGGCTACACCTTC.

The CDR3 reads CASSRTSTPDTQYF. CDR3 DNA: TGTGCCAGCAGTAGGACATCAACACCAGATACGCAGTATTTT. This chain uses TRBV6-5 with TRBJ2-3, with D possibly being TRBD1 (5 bases). The CDR3 runs 14 residues. V dropped 5 bases and J dropped 4 bases, with 13 bases sitting between them. Germline V lookup: CDR1 MNHEY, CDR2 SVGAGI.

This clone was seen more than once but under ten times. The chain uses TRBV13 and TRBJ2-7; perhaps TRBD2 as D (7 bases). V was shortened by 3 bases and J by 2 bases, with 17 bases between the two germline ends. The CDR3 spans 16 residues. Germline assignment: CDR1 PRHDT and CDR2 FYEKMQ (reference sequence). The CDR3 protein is CASSLGGGRGPYEQYF. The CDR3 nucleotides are TGTGCCAGCAGCTTGGGGGGCGGGCGGGGGCCCTACGAGCAGTACTTC.

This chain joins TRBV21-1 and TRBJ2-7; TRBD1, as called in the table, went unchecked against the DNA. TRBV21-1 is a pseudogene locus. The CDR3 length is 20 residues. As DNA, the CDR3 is TGTGCCAGCAGCAAAGTAATAGGTTGGACAGGGGATGTGTATGGGGACGAGCAGTACTTC. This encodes CASSKVIGWTGDVYGDEQYF.

CDR3 loop: CASSLQDSRHGYTF. The CDR3 DNA is TGTGCCAGCAGCCTACAGGACAGTCGGCATGGCTACACCTTC. The chain joins TRBV5-6 to TRBJ1-2; perhaps TRBD1 as D (6 bases). CDR1 SGHDT and CDR2 YYEEEE come from the germline V gene. Trimming stripped 4 bases from V and 6 bases from J, with 16 bases between. The CDR3 totals 14 residues.

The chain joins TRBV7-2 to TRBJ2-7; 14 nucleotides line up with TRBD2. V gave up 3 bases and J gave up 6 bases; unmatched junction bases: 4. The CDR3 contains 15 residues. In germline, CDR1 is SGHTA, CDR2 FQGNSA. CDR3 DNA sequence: TGTGCCAGCAGCTTCCTAGGGACTAGCGGGAGCGAGCAGTACTTC. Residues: CASSFLGTSGSEQYF.

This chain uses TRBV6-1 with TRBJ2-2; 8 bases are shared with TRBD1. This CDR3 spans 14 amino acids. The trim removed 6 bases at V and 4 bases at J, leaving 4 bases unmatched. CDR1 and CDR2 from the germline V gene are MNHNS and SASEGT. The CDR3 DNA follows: TGTGCCAGCAGGGGACAGGAGGGCACCGGGGAGCTGTTTTTT. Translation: CASRGQEGTGELFF.

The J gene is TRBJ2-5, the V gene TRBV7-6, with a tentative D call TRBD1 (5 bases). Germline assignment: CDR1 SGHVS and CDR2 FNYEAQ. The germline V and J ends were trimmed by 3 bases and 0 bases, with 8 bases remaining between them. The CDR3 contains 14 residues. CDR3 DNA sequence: TGTGCCAGCAGCTTTACGACAGACCAAGAGACCCAGTACTTC. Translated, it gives CASSFTTDQETQYF.

CDR3: CASSSWTSGAQETQYF. Here the CDR3 DNA reads TGTGCCAGCAGTAGTTGGACTAGCGGGGCCCAAGAGACCCAGTACTTC. The chain employs TRBV25-1 and TRBJ2-5; 12 nucleotides line up with TRBD2. Germline loops: CDR1 MGHDK, CDR2 SYGVNS. This CDR3 has 16 amino acids. The V segment lost 5 bases and the J segment 1 base; nucleotides outside the gene matches: 5. Together with reference TRBV25-1 and TRBJ2-5, the CDR3 gives the full variable domain: EADIYQTPRYLVIGTGKKITLECSQTMGHDKMYWYQQDPGMELHLIHYSYGVNSTEKGDLSSESTVSRIRTEHFPLTLESARPSHTSQYLCASSSWTSGAQETQYFGPGTRLLVL.

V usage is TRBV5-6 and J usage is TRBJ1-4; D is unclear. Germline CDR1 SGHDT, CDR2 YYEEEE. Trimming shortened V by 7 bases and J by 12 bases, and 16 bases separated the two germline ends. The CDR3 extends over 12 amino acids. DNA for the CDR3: TGTGCCAGCGGTCGTGATCGGAGTGAACTGTTTTTT. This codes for CASGRDRSELFF.

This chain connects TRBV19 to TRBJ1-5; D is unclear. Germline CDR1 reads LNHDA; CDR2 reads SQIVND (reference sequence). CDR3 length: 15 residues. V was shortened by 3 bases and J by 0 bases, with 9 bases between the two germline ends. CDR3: CASSIEAYSNQPQHF. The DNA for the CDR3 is TGTGCCAGTAGTATTGAGGCCTATAGCAATCAGCCCCAGCATTTT.

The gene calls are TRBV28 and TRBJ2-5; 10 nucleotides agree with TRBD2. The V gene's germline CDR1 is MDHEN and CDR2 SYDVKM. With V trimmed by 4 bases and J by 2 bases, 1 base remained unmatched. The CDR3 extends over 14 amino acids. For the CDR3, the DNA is TGTGCCAGCAGTTCGGGACTAGCGCAAGAGACCCAGTACTTC. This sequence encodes CASSSGLAQETQYF.

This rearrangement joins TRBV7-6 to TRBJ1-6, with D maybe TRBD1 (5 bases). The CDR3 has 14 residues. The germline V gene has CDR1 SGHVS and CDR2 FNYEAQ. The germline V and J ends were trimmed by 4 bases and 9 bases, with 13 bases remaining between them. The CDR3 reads CASSSTDQSSPLHF. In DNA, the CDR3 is TGTGCCAGCAGCTCGACAGATCAGAGTTCACCCCTCCACTTT.

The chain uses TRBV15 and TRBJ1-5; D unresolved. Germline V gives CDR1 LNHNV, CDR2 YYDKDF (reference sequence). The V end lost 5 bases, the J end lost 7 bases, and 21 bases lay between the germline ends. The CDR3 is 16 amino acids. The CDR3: CATSPSPGTLWQPQHF. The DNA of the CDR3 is TGTGCCACCAGCCCGAGCCCTGGTACCTTATGGCAGCCCCAGCATTTT.

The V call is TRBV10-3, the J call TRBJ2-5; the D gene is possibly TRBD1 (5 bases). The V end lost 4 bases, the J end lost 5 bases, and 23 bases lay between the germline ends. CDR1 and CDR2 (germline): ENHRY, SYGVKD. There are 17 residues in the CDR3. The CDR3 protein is CAISAQSFRAARETQYF. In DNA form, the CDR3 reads TGTGCCATCAGTGCCCAGTCGTTCAGGGCGGCCAGGGAGACCCAGTACTTC.

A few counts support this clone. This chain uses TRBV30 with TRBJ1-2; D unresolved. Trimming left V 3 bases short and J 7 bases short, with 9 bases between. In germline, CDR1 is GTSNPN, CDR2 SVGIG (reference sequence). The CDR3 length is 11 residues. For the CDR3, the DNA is TGTGCCTGGAGCCGGGTTCTTGGCTACACCTTC. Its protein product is CAWSRVLGYTF.

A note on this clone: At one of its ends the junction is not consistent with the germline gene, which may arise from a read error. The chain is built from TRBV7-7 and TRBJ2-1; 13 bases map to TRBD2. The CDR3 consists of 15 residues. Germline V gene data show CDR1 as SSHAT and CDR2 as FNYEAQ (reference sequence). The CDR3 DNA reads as TGTGCTAGCAGCTTACTAGCGGGAGGGAGCTATGAGCAGTTCTTC. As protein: CASSLLAGGSYEQFF.

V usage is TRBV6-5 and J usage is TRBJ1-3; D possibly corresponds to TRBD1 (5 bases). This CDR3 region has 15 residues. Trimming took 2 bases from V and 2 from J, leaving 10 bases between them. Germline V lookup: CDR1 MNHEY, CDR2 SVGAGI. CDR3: CASSYRGSTGNTIYF. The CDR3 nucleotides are TGTGCCAGCAGTTACAGGGGCTCCACTGGAAACACCATATATTTT.

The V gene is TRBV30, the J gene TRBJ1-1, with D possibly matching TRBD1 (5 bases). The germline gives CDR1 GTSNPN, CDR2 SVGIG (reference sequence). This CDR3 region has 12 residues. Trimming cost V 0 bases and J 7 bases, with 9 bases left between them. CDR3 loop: CAWSVGAFEAFF. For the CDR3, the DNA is TGTGCCTGGAGTGTTGGGGCATTTGAAGCTTTCTTT.

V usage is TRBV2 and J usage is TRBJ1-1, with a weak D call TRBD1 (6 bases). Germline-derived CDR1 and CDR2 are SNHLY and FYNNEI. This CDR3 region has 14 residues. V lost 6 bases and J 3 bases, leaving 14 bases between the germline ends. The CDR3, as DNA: TGTGCCAGCAGGGCAGGGGATTGGGACACTGAAGCTTTCTTT. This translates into CASRAGDWDTEAFF.

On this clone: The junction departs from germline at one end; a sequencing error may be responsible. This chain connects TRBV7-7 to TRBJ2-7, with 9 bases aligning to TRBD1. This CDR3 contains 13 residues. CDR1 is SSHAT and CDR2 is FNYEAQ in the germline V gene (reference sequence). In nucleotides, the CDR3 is TGTGCTAGCAGCCCAGACAGGGGGTACGAGCAGTACTTC. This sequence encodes CASSPDRGYEQYF.